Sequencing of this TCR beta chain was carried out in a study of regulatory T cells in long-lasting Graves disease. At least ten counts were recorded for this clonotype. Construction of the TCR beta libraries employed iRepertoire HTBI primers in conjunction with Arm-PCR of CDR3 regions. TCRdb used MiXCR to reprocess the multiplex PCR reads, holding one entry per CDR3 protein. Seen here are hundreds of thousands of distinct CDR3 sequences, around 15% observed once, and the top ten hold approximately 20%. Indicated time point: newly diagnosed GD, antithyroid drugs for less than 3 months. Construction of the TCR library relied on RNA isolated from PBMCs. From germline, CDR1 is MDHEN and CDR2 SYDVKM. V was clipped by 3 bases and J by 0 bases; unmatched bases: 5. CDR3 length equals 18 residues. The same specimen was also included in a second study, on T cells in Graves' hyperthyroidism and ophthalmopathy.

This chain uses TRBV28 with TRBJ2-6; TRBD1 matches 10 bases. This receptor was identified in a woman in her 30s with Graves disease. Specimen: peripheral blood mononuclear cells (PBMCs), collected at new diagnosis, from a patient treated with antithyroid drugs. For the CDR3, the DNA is TGTGCCAGCAGTTTGGGACAGGGGAAATCCTCTGGGGCCAACGTCCTGACTTTC. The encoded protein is CASSLGQGKSSGANVLTF.